The TCR beta chain under discussion was sequenced for a study of beta chain features in type 1 diabetes. Study observations and caveats: Shorter templates might be favored by PCR, and equally so in patients and in controls. The naive, central memory and Treg TCRB repertoires looked more alike in patients than they did in healthy donors. Type 1 diabetes patients showed a moderate but significant shortening of TCRB CDR3s in all four CD4+ subsets.

Sequenced material consisted of expressed TCRB transcripts (all of the isolated RNA was reverse transcribed). Naive, central memory and regulatory T cell samples came to a mean of around 3.3 million reads. Some clones are missing from TCRdb's copy, which holds only in-frame ones; the method was immunoSEQ multiplex PCR. The table lists about 120,000 clones, roughly 15% of them singletons. Germline CDR1 and CDR2: GTSNPN and SVGIG (reference sequence). This CDR3 spans 14 amino acids. V lost 3 bases, J lost 2 bases, and 11 bases lay in between. Post-sort purity exceeded 95% for all sorted populations. In its sample, this clone was seen once. Its antigen is still unknown.

The V call is TRBV30, the J call TRBJ1-3; TRBD1 might be the D (5 bases). The sample comprised central memory CD4+ T cells from blood. This receptor was identified in a man aged 25-45 years with type 1 diabetes. The CDR3 DNA sequence: TGTGCCTGGAGAGGGGAATGGCCTGGAAACACCATATATTTT. This translates into CAWRGEWPGNTIYF.